This T cell receptor (beta chain) stems from a study of cytomegalovirus exposure and HLA in healthy donors (dated 2017 in TCRdb). For context, the study as a whole: In an earlier analysis of about 560 of the donors, about 260 Gb of sequence data and roughly 100 million unique TCR beta sequences from about 179 million T cells were reported. An early release that covered about 600 HLA-typed donors contained around 300 gigabases of sequencing data and 85 million to 100 million unique TCR sequences. Of the roughly 410 genotyped donors, more than 75% were placed in the genetic ancestry cluster associated with self-reported Caucasian donors. The study was designed to test whether signatures of past pathogen exposure could be identified by cataloging public T cell receptors. The study used immunosequencing to profile the T cell repertoires of some 600 subjects and linked those repertoires to cytomegalovirus serostatus. A separate validation cohort of roughly 130 different subjects was used in addition to the roughly 670-subject first cohort. High-throughput TCR immunosequencing, statistical association of individual TCRs with disease status, and machine learning were combined to predict cytomegalovirus infection status. In a later analysis, previously published TCR beta repertoires from several hundred donors were re-analyzed and high-resolution HLA genotyping was added so that TCR occurrence patterns could be studied. Rather than using new phenotypic data, the later analysis identified candidate immune exposures from TCR beta sequences and from how often those sequences occurred across donors. An earlier analysis of fewer than 700 of the donors applied high-throughput TCR beta sequencing to assess whether each TCR beta V gene segment acted as functional or pseudogenic. Donor age, sex, ethnicity and CMV serostatus were compiled alongside the repertoire data. In a later genetic analysis, genome-wide SNP genotypes for about 65% of the roughly 670 donors were used, and that subset was treated as a discovery cohort. All discovery cohort repertoires had been generated using a single sequencing platform. HLA typing included class I and class II loci at four-digit resolution. Typing coverage differed by locus: A, B, C, DRB1 and DQB1 were typed in roughly 629-640 donors, DQA1 in 522, DPA1 in 600 to 610, and DPB1 in 400 to 480. Several DR-DQ haplotypes were treated as single units for association and clustering because of strong linkage in the cohort. Among around 400 genotyped donors of the cohort, an average of about 220,000 unique TCR beta nucleotide sequences was sequenced per donor, of which roughly 17% were non-productive. The paper's findings and limits, for the study overall: Strong co-occurrence of HLA alleles, especially DR and DQ, made assigning TCR associations to individual alleles difficult. According to the authors, the approach could potentially be generalized to other disease states and immunological phenotypes. The study gave a list of around 170 TCR beta chains associated with cytomegalovirus. A further reported finding was that TCR beta sequences accurately predicted the HLA-A and HLA-B alleles for most subjects in the first cohort. In a later analysis, the rate of TCR association differed among HLA loci, with DRB1 alleles having the most associated TCRs and HLA-C alleles having the fewest. A group of highly shared sequence variants was considered likely to be a technical artifact of the sequencing pipeline. An association between a missense DCLRE1C variant and V-gene and J-gene trimming of TCR beta chains was found in a later genetic analysis and replicated in an independent cohort. Specific HLA alleles were associated with 15,000 to 20,000 TCR beta sequences at a false discovery rate of 0.05 in a later analysis. Because HLA typing was missing for some donors at each locus, association tests included only the typed subset. An earlier analysis of approximately 540 of the donors showed that most TCR beta V segments appeared in productive rearrangements either about 87% or about 30% of the time, which broadly matched IMGT annotations. Immune exposure information for the cohort was limited to CMV serostatus. Roughly uniform sequencing depth across donors was assumed in presence/absence analyses, although this assumption may not hold. Linkage disequilibrium might explain the correlated functional status among segregating V segments, but an unknown experimental factor could not be excluded. This cohort had only TCR beta chains sequenced, and the lack of alpha or paired-chain data limited which features could be detected. The classifier was reported to diagnose cytomegalovirus status with high specificity and sensitivity in both the original and validation cohorts. In a later genetic analysis, fewer N-insertions in productive TCRs were reported among donors in an Asian-associated ancestry cluster than the roughly 700-donor mean. Three of the identified cytomegalovirus-associated TCR beta chains were confirmed in vitro to be specific for cytomegalovirus antigens. The earlier analysis of 587 of the donors excluded some 16 rarely observed V segments, including chromosome 9 orphons, because counts were too low. In a later analysis, HLA-associated TCR beta chains were found to be more clonally expanded and to have lower generation probabilities than equally common non-associated chains. According to a later analysis, most CMV-associated TCR beta chains appeared to be HLA-restricted, and the HLA associations seemed to be driven largely by CMV exposure. According to a later analysis, parvovirus B19, influenza, CMV and Epstein-Barr virus appeared linked to several top co-occurrence clusters. Most TCR sequences were seen in very few donors, while some public TCRs were found in many individuals.

The table lists this clone with a count of one. There is no known antigen for this receptor. Base qualities are not recorded, but no much larger clone differs from it by a single base. The receptor library was made with the immunoSEQ multiplex PCR assay. For the multiplex PCR, a mixture combining 60 forward primers for TCR Vbeta segments and 13 reverse primers for TCR Jbeta segments was used. The CDR3 region of rearranged TCR beta genes was amplified from genomic DNA with a multiplex PCR assay. On the Illumina HiSeq System, the amplified TCR beta libraries were sequenced as 87-base-pair reads. The paper's processing steps were these. A later analysis tallied tens of millions of unique TCR beta chains across the 660 or so repertoires, and roughly 11 million of those chains were shared by two or more donors. A nearest-neighbor algorithm error-corrected the raw reads and collapsed the reads into unique sequences, merging closely related sequences to remove PCR and sequencing errors. To assign V, D and J gene segments, CDR3 sequences were aligned to IMGT reference sequences. For a sequence to be retained, a match of at least six nucleotides was required to both a V gene segment and a J gene segment. A rearrangement counted as productive if the CDR3 had no stop codons and remained in frame with V and J, and every other rearrangement counted as non-productive. Following IMGT convention, CDR3 was defined as the stretch from the second conserved V-encoded cysteine to the conserved J-encoded phenylalanine. In an earlier analysis of around 640 of the donors, sequences lacking an unambiguous match to a single V gene segment were excluded. In an earlier analysis of 587 of the donors, a V segment was called functional when productive rearrangements were above 56.7%, and segregating when the standard deviation between donors exceeded 5%. A statistical classification framework was built to diagnose cytomegalovirus status from the catalog of TCR beta chain sequences. V and J gene assignment, in a later analysis, came from comparing TCR nucleotide sequences with IMGT/GENE-DB human TR gene sequences. A later analysis assigned CDR3 sequences and most-parsimonious VDJ recombination scenarios with the TCRdist pipeline. A later analysis defined each TCR beta chain by its CDR3 amino acid sequence plus V-gene family, and excluded reads lacking a unique V-gene family. To address suspected cross-contamination and a sequencing artifact, a later analysis removed roughly 580 highly shared, low-generation-probability nucleotide sequences. In a later analysis, a clonal expansion index was calculated for each public chain from normalized within-repertoire ranks of inferred template counts. In a later analysis, generation probabilities were computed using a VDJ recombination model fitted to out-of-frame rearrangements, and the results were checked against IGoR. A later analysis scored TCR-TCR, TCR-HLA and TCR-CMV co-occurrence with hypergeometric tests, applying a repertoire-size bias correction to TCR pairs. A later analysis estimated false discovery rates by permuting HLA or CMV assignments 20 times. In a later analysis, co-occurring TCRs were grouped with DBSCAN, and TCRdist sequence similarity was added when clustering was performed within HLA-allele-positive subsets. Co-occurrence clustering excluded repertoires with fewer than 30,000 or more than 120,000 public chains, plus five with anomalous nucleotide sharing. This immuneACCESS table, as held by TCRdb, lists in-frame sequences with V and J called but not all clones. Of the missing ones, under half trace to an unresolved V gene in checked studies; the others have no known cause. V, J and clone size were drawn from that table, and D and trimming were deduced from the DNA. The sample includes about 110,000 clones, with 55% to 75% observed a single time. 5% to 7% of the sample lies in the top ten.

The cohort comprised fewer than 700 healthy bone marrow donors. At the time of sampling, all cohort members were nominally healthy, though unrecorded immune exposures were likely present. The donor tested CMV seropositive and was one of the 289 seropositive cohort members. Each donor provided a peripheral blood sample, and peripheral blood mononuclear cells were used for TCR beta sequencing. Genomic DNA extraction from the blood cell samples was performed with the Qiagen DNeasy Blood Extraction Kit. Sequencing used PBMCs. This TCR came from a woman aged 70 to 79 in good health and CMV-seropositive.

The DNA sequence is as follows: TGCGCCAGCAGCTCGGGGGACTTAAGCACTGAAGCTTTCTTT. The resulting protein is CASSSGDLSTEAFF. The V and J segments used are TRBV5-1 and TRBJ1-1, and the D gene may be TRBD1, 5 bases matching. From the germline V gene, CDR1 is SGHRS and CDR2 is YFSETQ. The CDR3 contains 14 residues, cysteine and phenylalanine counted. Only the CDR3 portion is preserved as DNA: 42 bases, with reading frame beginning at the first base. V lost 3 bases and J lost 4 bases; the stretch between them is 13 bases long. The full variable domain, with segments outside the CDR3 supplied by the reference TRBV5-1 and TRBJ1-1 proteins, appears as KAGVTQTPRYLIKTRGQQVTLSCSPISGHRSVSWYQQTPGQGLQFLFEYFSETQRNKGNFPGRFSGRQFSNSRSEMNVSTLELGDSALYLCASSSGDLSTEAFFGQGTRLTVV.